One and the same sample provided the 25 T cell receptor beta chains below, sequenced in a study of regulatory T cells in long-lasting Graves disease. The sample's time point: newly diagnosed GD, antithyroid drugs for less than 3 months. The TCR library was prepared using RNA isolated from PBMCs. Building of the TCR beta libraries involved iRepertoire HTBI primers and Arm-PCR of CDR3 regions. TCRdb redid the calling of the multiplex PCR reads with MiXCR, one entry per CDR3 protein. The sample has roughly 420,000 distinct CDR3 sequences; roughly 15% are singletons. Another study also made use of these data, one on T cells in Graves' hyperthyroidism and ophthalmopathy.

The specimen comprised peripheral blood mononuclear cells (PBMCs), sampled at new diagnosis, from a patient treated with antithyroid drugs. The origin of the receptors is a woman in her twenties or thirties with Graves disease.

In its sample, this clonotype was seen a few times. The chain employs TRBV19 and TRBJ2-1; D perhaps matches TRBD2 (7 bases). Germline values: CDR1 LNHDA, CDR2 SQIVND (reference sequence). Trimming left V 8 bases short and J 6 bases short, with 23 bases between. This CDR3 comprises 16 residues. The DNA for the CDR3 is TGTGCCAGTCGGCCCACAGGGCGGGAGTTGCTCAATGAGCAGTTCTTC. Amino acid sequence: CASRPTGRELLNEQFF.

This clonotype showed up many times. The chain recombines TRBV13 with TRBJ2-7; 9 positions match TRBD2. Germline V CDR1 and CDR2: PRHDT, FYEKMQ (reference sequence). Losses at the gene ends were 5 bases for V and 2 bases for J; bases not matched to a gene: 19. The CDR3 extends over 19 amino acids. CDR3 loop: CASSGQAGGSLGHAYEQYF. The CDR3 DNA sequence: TGTGCCAGCAGCGGGCAAGCGGGAGGTTCGCTGGGGCACGCCTACGAGCAGTACTTC.

This clonotype has ten or more counts. V is TRBV20-1 and J is TRBJ1-4; maybe TRBD1 (5 bases). CDR3 length: 16 residues. V was cut by 5 bases and J by 8 bases, with 24 bases left in between. CDR1 DFQATT and CDR2 SNEGSKA come from the germline V gene (reference sequence). The CDR3 reads CSAPGRSHGGGEKLFF. DNA of the CDR3: TGCAGTGCTCCCGGACGGAGCCATGGGGGGGGGGAAAAACTGTTTTTT.

At least ten counts were recorded for this clonotype. The chain joins TRBV30 to TRBJ2-5; 10 bases align to TRBD1. This CDR3 is built from 14 residues. Germline V gene data show CDR1 as GTSNPN and CDR2 as SVGIG (reference sequence). V shed 4 bases, J shed 5 bases, and the junction held 7 bases outside the gene matches. This CDR3 is CAWMRDRGWETQYF. CDR3 sequence (DNA): TGTGCCTGGATGAGGGACAGGGGATGGGAGACCCAGTACTTC. Using reference TRBV30 and TRBJ2-5 for the parts outside the CDR3, the full variable domain is SQTIHQWPATLVQPVGSPLSLECTVEGTSNPNLYWYRQAAGRGLQLLFYSVGIGQISSEVPQNLSASRPQDRQFILSSKKLLLSDSGFYLCAWMRDRGWETQYFGPGTRLLVL.

This chain joins TRBV6-5 and TRBJ1-4, with D hard to call. The length of the CDR3 is 18 residues. V lost 2 bases and J 1 base, leaving 17 bases between the germline ends. CDR1 and CDR2 from the germline V gene are MNHEY and SVGAGI. The CDR3 DNA reads as TGTGCCAGCAGTTACCCCACAAAGGGCGTCAGAACTAATGAAAAACTGTTTTTT. Encoded protein: CASSYPTKGVRTNEKLFF.

This clonotype was observed a few times. V usage is TRBV10-1 and J usage is TRBJ2-1; no clear D gene. CDR3 length: 15 amino acids. Looked up from germline, CDR1 is WNHNN and CDR2 is SYGVQD (reference sequence). V lost 5 bases, J lost 7 bases, and 18 bases lay in between. CDR3 sequence reads: CASSNRVQGVNEQFF. In DNA, the CDR3 is TGCGCCAGCAGTAACCGGGTCCAAGGAGTGAATGAGCAGTTCTTC.

The table lists this clonotype with a few counts. The rearrangement joins TRBV5-1 to TRBJ2-7; 12 bases map to TRBD1. J was trimmed by 7 bases and V by 4 bases; bases with no gene match: 9. Germline V gene lookup returns CDR1 SGHRS and CDR2 YFSETQ. The CDR3 sequence is 15 residues long. CDR3 DNA sequence: TGCGCCAGCAGCCTGGTCGGGACAGGGGGCGATGAGCAGTACTTC. Protein: CASSLVGTGGDEQYF.

This clonotype was counted a single time. V gene TRBV19 combines with J gene TRBJ2-2; unclear D gene. CDR1 and CDR2 from the germline V gene are LNHDA and SQIVND (reference sequence). Trimming took off 4 bases at V and 5 bases at J, with 8 bases between the two ends. The CDR3 extends over 13 amino acids. The CDR3 sequence: CASSTVRTGELFF. CDR3 DNA sequence: TGTGCCAGTAGTACAGTTCGAACCGGGGAGCTGTTTTTT.

The chain is built from TRBV7-3 and TRBJ1-5; D gene ambiguous. V gave up 5 bases and J gave up 2 bases, with 13 bases separating them. Looked up from germline, CDR1 is SGHTA and CDR2 is FQGTGA. The CDR3 spans 15 residues. In nucleotides, the CDR3 is TGTGCCAGCAGCCGACATCACGTACGCAATCAGCCCCAGCATTTT. Translation gives CASSRHHVRNQPQHF.

This clonotype has just a few counts. CDR3 amino acids: CASSSTGYGRYNEQFF. The CDR3 bases are TGTGCCAGCAGCTCGACAGGGTATGGCCGCTACAATGAGCAGTTCTTC. The rearrangement uses TRBV13 and TRBJ2-1, with 7 positions matching TRBD1. This CDR3 has 16 residues. V dropped 4 bases and J dropped 3; count of bases not matched to a gene: 9. The germline V gene has CDR1 PRHDT and CDR2 FYEKMQ (reference sequence).

This clonotype was recorded many times. CDR3 residues: CASSSATGGRSSYEQYF. Here the CDR3 DNA reads TGTGCCAGCAGCTCTGCCACGGGCGGGAGGTCCTCCTACGAGCAGTACTTC. The chain carries TRBV5-5 and TRBJ2-7, with 8 bases fitting TRBD2. J gave up 0 bases and V 3 bases, and 11 bases lay outside the gene matches. In germline, CDR1 is SGHKS, CDR2 YYEKEE (reference sequence). The CDR3 spans 17 residues. Using reference TRBV5-5 and TRBJ2-7 for the parts outside the CDR3, the full variable domain is DAGVTQSPTHLIKTRGQQVTLRCSPISGHKSVSWYQQVLGQGPQFIFQYYEKEERGRGNFPDRFSARQFPNYSSELNVNALLLGDSALYLCASSSATGGRSSYEQYFGPGTRLTVT.

The rearrangement links TRBV6-2 or TRBV6-3 to TRBJ2-3; TRBD1 agrees at 7 bases. The germline V gene has CDR1 MNHEY and CDR2 SVGEGT. The CDR3 loop spans 12 amino acids. The J segment lost 7 bases and the V segment lost 8 bases, leaving 6 bases of the junction unmatched. CDR3 bases: TGTGCCAGCGGGCACAGGGGCAATACGCAGTATTTT. Translation: CASGHRGNTQYF.

This clonotype was counted ten times or more. The V gene is TRBV11-2, the J gene TRBJ2-5; D call uncertain. The CDR3 runs 11 residues. Germline lookup yields CDR1 SGHAT and CDR2 FQNNGV. V dropped 8 bases and J dropped 0 bases, with 4 bases sitting between them. CDR3 DNA sequence: TGTGCCAGCCGGGACCAAGAGACCCAGTACTTC. It encodes CASRDQETQYF.

The chain couples TRBV14 to TRBJ2-1; TRBD2 matches at 8 bases. V lost 4 bases and J lost 7; bases outside the gene matches: 12. Germline V lookup: CDR1 SGHDN, CDR2 FVKESK. The CDR3 has 16 amino acids. The CDR3 nucleotides are TGTGCCAGCAGCCTAAGGGTCAGCGGGAGTAGGAATGAGCAGTTCTTC. Translation: CASSLRVSGSRNEQFF.

This clonotype was counted at least ten times. The chain links TRBV6-2 or TRBV6-3 to TRBJ1-1, with D possibly matching TRBD1 (5 bases). The CDR3 consists of 17 residues. The V and J ends lost 5 bases and 7 bases respectively, with 26 bases between them. Germline loops: CDR1 MNHEY, CDR2 SVGEGT. CDR3 region: CASSPSWVAGERIEAFF. As DNA, the CDR3 is TGTGCCAGCAGTCCATCGTGGGTCGCGGGGGAAAGGATTGAAGCTTTCTTT.

The genes are TRBV5-1 and TRBJ1-1; D may be TRBD1 (5 bases). The CDR3 covers 14 residues. In germline, CDR1 is SGHRS, CDR2 YFSETQ. Trimming cost V 3 bases and J 6 bases, with 15 bases left between them. CDR3 DNA sequence: TGCGCCAGCAGCTACGGACGGGGGGTAGCTGAAGCTTTCTTT. As protein: CASSYGRGVAEAFF.

The chain recombines TRBV10-1 with TRBJ2-7; 10 bases map to TRBD1. The germline V gene has CDR1 WNHNN and CDR2 SYGVQD (reference sequence). CDR3 length: 14 amino acids. The ends lost 6 bases at V and 6 bases at J; junction bases unmatched: 8. The CDR3 DNA follows: TGCGCCAGCAGAGACCCGGGACAGGGGAGCGAGCAGTACTTC. Amino acid sequence: CASRDPGQGSEQYF.

This clonotype was detected many times. This chain uses TRBV10-3 with TRBJ2-1; D is perhaps TRBD1 (7 bases). V was cut by 0 bases and J by 2 bases, with 14 bases left in between. The CDR3 contains 17 residues. Germline assignment: CDR1 ENHRY and CDR2 SYGVKD. CDR3 sequence (DNA): TGTGCCATCAGTGAGTCCCCGGGGGACAGACCCTACAATGAGCAGTTCTTC. It codes for CAISESPGDRPYNEQFF.

Regarding this clonotype: A much larger clonotype is one base distant, so this may be a read error. The chain joins TRBV20-1 to TRBJ2-7, with 9 bases fitting TRBD2. The CDR3 is made up of 15 amino acids. The germline CDR1 and CDR2 sequences are DFQATT and SNEGSKA (reference sequence). Germline trimming cut 0 bases from V and 7 bases from J; bases unmatched to any gene: 10. This CDR3 reads CSARDLAGRYNEQYF. CDR3 sequence (DNA): TGCAGTGCTAGAGATCTAGCGGGAAGGTACAATGAGCAGTACTTC.

This clonotype has at least ten counts. The chain employs TRBV4-1 and TRBJ2-1, with TRBD2 identical over 11 bases. The CDR3 consists of 16 residues. Germline CDR1 MGHRA, CDR2 YSYEKL. The J segment lost 2 bases and the V segment lost 2 bases, leaving 2 bases of the junction unmatched. CDR3 protein: CASSQHSGRAYNEQFF. CDR3 DNA: TGCGCCAGCAGCCAACATAGCGGGAGGGCCTACAATGAGCAGTTCTTC.

The CDR3 nucleotides are TGTGCCAGCTCACCAGGACAGGGAAACGACTATGGCTACACCTTC. Translation: CASSPGQGNDYGYTF. V usage is TRBV18 and J usage is TRBJ1-2, with 8 bases matching TRBD1. This CDR3 has 15 residues. V was pared by 2 bases and J by 3 bases, with 5 bases of the junction left unmatched. The germline V gene encodes CDR1 KGHSH and CDR2 LQKENI.

This clonotype was seen a handful of times. V and J are TRBV20-1 and TRBJ1-2; TRBD1 matches 9 bases. V lost 6 bases to trimming and J lost 2 bases; unmatched junction nucleotides: 13. There are 16 residues in the CDR3. Germline V gene data show CDR1 as DFQATT and CDR2 as SNEGSKA (reference sequence). DNA for the CDR3: TGCAGTGCCGAACCGGGACAGGGTCACGGGAACTATGGCTACACCTTC. It codes for CSAEPGQGHGNYGYTF.

A few counts support this clonotype. The chain uses TRBV20-1 and TRBJ2-1; 13 positions agree with TRBD2. From germline, CDR1 is DFQATT and CDR2 SNEGSKA (reference sequence). CDR3 length equals 16 residues. V gave up 4 bases and J gave up 4 bases; unmatched junction bases: 7. The CDR3 region has the DNA TGCAGTGCTACCCGACTAGCGGGAGGACCTTACAATGAGCAGTTCTTC. It translates to CSATRLAGGPYNEQFF.

This clonotype was observed a single time. The genes are TRBV5-1 and TRBJ1-5; TRBD1 might be the D (5 bases). The V gene lost 4 bases and the J gene lost 8 bases, with 16 bases spanning the gap. CDR1 is SGHRS, CDR2 YFSETQ, per germline. The CDR3 is 14 residues long. The CDR3 DNA reads as TGCGCCAGCAGCACCGGGGCCCCAAGGGAGCCCCAGCATTTT. This encodes CASSTGAPREPQHF.

V gene TRBV10-1 combines with J gene TRBJ2-1, with TRBD1 matching over 9 bases. Germline values: CDR1 WNHNN, CDR2 SYGVQD (reference sequence). J was trimmed by 2 bases and V by 4 bases; bases with no gene match: 3. The CDR3 loop spans 15 amino acids. Here the CDR3 reads CASSGGTGPYNEQFF. The CDR3 coding sequence is TGCGCCAGCAGTGGGGGGACAGGGCCCTACAATGAGCAGTTCTTC.